This entry describes one TCR beta chain. The antigen is unknown. TCRdb independently ran MiXCR on the reads; one entry per CDR3 protein. The sample comprises 750,000 to 950,000 distinct CDR3 sequences, about 29% of which are singletons, and roughly 14% rests with the top ten. CDR1 and CDR2 from the germline V gene are SGDLS and YYNGEE. Trimming took 3 bases from V and 4 from J; bases not matched to a gene: 6. CDR3 length equals 17 residues. The sample originates from a study of T cell repertoires in cytomegalovirus infection. On the study more broadly: Both recently identified HLA-C-restricted and well-studied HLA-B-restricted CMV epitopes were used in the study. An indication of both CMV infection and matching HLA type came from public TCR beta signatures.

General study results and limits: Summed frequency of public TCR beta families distinguished CMV carriers with the relevant HLA. Ex vivo, HLA-C-restricted CMV-specific TCR beta clonotypes prevailed over the rest of the response.

The chain has TRBV9 and TRBJ2-2, with TRBD2 matching over 13 bases. This specimen consisted of cultured CD8+ T cells from PBMCs, obtained from culture after CMV antigen stimulation. The receptor comes from a human donor in good health (CMV status not recorded). Some clones in this sample may be carry-over from other donors' samples. CDR3 DNA sequence: TGTGCCAGCAGCGGCGGGACTAGCGGGGTTGTCACCGGGGAGCTGTTTTTT. Amino acid sequence: CASSGGTSGVVTGELFF.